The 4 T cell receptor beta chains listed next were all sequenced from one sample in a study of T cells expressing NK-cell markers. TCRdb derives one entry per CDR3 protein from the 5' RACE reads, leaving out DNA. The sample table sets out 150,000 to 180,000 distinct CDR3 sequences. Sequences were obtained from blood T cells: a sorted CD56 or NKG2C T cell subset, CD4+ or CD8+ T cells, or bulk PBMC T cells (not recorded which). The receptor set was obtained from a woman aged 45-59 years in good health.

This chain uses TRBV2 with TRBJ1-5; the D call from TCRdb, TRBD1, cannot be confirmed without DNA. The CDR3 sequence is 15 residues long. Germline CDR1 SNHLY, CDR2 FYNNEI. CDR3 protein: CASSSRDSVNQPQHF.

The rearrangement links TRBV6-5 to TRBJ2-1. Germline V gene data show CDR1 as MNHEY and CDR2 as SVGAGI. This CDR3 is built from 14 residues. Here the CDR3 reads CASSYSHSYNEQFF.

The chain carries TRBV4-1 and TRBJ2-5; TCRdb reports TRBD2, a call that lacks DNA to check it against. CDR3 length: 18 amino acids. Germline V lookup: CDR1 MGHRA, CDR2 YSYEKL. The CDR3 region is CASSQEIPREGPRETQYF.

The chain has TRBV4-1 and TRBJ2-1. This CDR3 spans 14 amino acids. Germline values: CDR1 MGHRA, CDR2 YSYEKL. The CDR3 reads CASSQVDENNEQFF.